Below are 26 T cell receptor beta chains sequenced from a single sample in a study of T cell responses to AZD1222 COVID-19 vaccine. Produced via immunoSEQ multiplex PCR; TCRdb's table is partial and in-frame only. The data contain over 90,000 clones, over 70% of them singletons. The sample was peripheral blood, taken on day 0 of AZD1222 vaccination. The receptors stem from an adult in good health.

The gene calls are TRBV6-2 or TRBV6-3 and TRBJ1-1; 12 nucleotides match TRBD1. CDR1 MNHEY and CDR2 SVGEGT come from the germline V gene. The CDR3 has 16 amino acids. V trimming: 6 bases; J trimming: 5 bases; junction bases outside the gene matches: 10. CDR3 amino acids: CASSRPGQGAPTEAFF. For the CDR3, the DNA is TGTGCCAGCAGCCGCCCGGGACAGGGGGCGCCGACTGAAGCTTTCTTT.

CDR3 in amino acids: CASSSPDLELTDTQYF. The CDR3 nucleotides read TGTGCCAGCAGTTCCCCCGACCTAGAACTCACAGATACGCAGTATTTT. V usage is TRBV28 and J usage is TRBJ2-3, with D unresolved. The germline V gene has CDR1 MDHEN and CDR2 SYDVKM. This CDR3 spans 16 amino acids. Trimming removed 4 bases at V and 2 bases at J, with 16 bases between.

This clone appeared once. The chain uses TRBV3-1 (or the pseudogene TRBV3-2) and TRBJ2-1, with D perhaps given as TRBD1 or TRBD2 (5 bases each). This CDR3 contains 17 residues. Germline-derived CDR1 and CDR2 are LGHDT and YNNKEL (reference sequence). Trimming stripped 2 bases from V and 2 bases from J, with 16 bases between. The CDR3 nucleotides read TGTGCCAGCAGCCAACCAGGGAAGAGGGGAACCTACAATGAGCAGTTCTTC. This sequence encodes CASSQPGKRGTYNEQFF.

The chain links TRBV18 to TRBJ1-6; D unresolved. The germline V gene encodes CDR1 KGHSH and CDR2 LQKENI. The V gene lost 5 bases and the J gene lost 9 bases, with 20 bases spanning the gap. The length of the CDR3 is 16 residues. The CDR3 loop is CASSFRQARESSPLHF. In DNA, the CDR3 is TGTGCCAGCTCATTTCGACAAGCCCGGGAAAGTTCACCCCTCCACTTT.

This chain connects TRBV19 to TRBJ1-2, with 10 bases that match TRBD1. Germline assignment: CDR1 LNHDA and CDR2 SQIVND (reference sequence). Losses at the gene ends were 5 bases for V and 5 bases for J; bases not matched to a gene: 8. This CDR3 contains 15 residues. This CDR3 reads CASSLGQGVWYGYTF. Here the CDR3 DNA reads TGTGCCAGTAGTCTCGGACAGGGGGTTTGGTATGGCTACACCTTC.

The V gene is TRBV4-3, the J gene TRBJ2-2; tentatively, D is TRBD1 (7 bases). Between the trimmed V and J ends, which lost 1 base and 4 bases, there was a span of 13 bases. Germline V gives CDR1 LGHNA, CDR2 YSLEER. The CDR3 sequence is 16 residues long. DNA of the CDR3: TGCGCCAGCAGCCAAGCGGAGGGGGCGAGCACCGGGGAGCTGTTTTTT. Translating gives CASSQAEGASTGELFF.

This CDR3 is CSGQGNYGYTF. The CDR3 nucleotides read TGCAGCGGACAGGGAAACTATGGCTACACCTTC. V gene TRBV29-1 combines with J gene TRBJ1-2; 7 bases are a match to TRBD1. The CDR3 has 11 residues. The germline V gene encodes CDR1 SQVTM and CDR2 ANQGSEA. V was pared by 7 bases and J by 2 bases, with 1 base of the junction left unmatched.

The V call is TRBV4-1, the J call TRBJ1-2; tentatively, D is TRBD1 (6 bases). Trimming removed 2 bases at V and 8 bases at J, with 6 bases between. CDR1 and CDR2 from the germline V gene are MGHRA and YSYEKL. The CDR3 is made up of 11 amino acids. CDR3 amino acids: CASSQTGGYTF. DNA of the CDR3: TGCGCCAGCAGCCAAACAGGGGGCTACACCTTC.

This chain uses TRBV19 with TRBJ1-5; tentatively, D is TRBD1 (5 bases). Trimming stripped 5 bases from V and 2 bases from J, with 16 bases between. CDR3 length: 16 residues. Per germline, CDR1 LNHDA and CDR2 SQIVND (reference sequence). The chain's CDR3 is CASSAGSGMGNQPQHF. DNA for the CDR3: TGTGCCAGTAGTGCTGGGTCAGGGATGGGCAATCAGCCCCAGCATTTT.

V and J are TRBV2 and TRBJ2-2; 8 bases agree with TRBD1. Trimming removed 8 bases from V and 12 bases from J; junction bases left unmatched: 8. Germline V gene data show CDR1 as SNHLY and CDR2 as FYNNEI. The CDR3 sequence is 12 residues long. The CDR3 nucleotides read TGTGCCAGCTCCCCTCGACAGGGGAAGCTGTTTTTT. Translated: CASSPRQGKLFF.

This chain uses TRBV5-1 with TRBJ2-7, with TRBD2 as a possible D gene (6 bases). Germline V gene sequence: CDR1 SGHRS, CDR2 YFSETQ. This CDR3 contains 15 residues. V gave up 1 base and J gave up 5 bases, with 16 bases separating them. The CDR3 loop reads CASSLWGDIADEQYF. The CDR3 DNA reads TGCGCCAGCAGCTTGTGGGGGGATATCGCAGACGAGCAGTACTTC.

In this sample, this clone turned up once. This rearrangement joins TRBV7-9 to TRBJ1-1; D is undetermined. Germline loops: CDR1 SEHNR, CDR2 FQNEAQ (reference sequence). V lost 5 bases and J 2 bases, leaving 12 bases between the germline ends. The CDR3 is made up of 14 amino acids. The CDR3 region has the DNA TGTGCCAGCAGCCCCGTCCCGCTAAACACTGAAGCTTTCTTT. Translated, it gives CASSPVPLNTEAFF.

The chain carries TRBV6-2 or TRBV6-3 and TRBJ2-2, with TRBD1 matching over 10 bases. The CDR3 is 16 residues long. With 2 bases clipped from V and 5 bases from J, the junction kept 5 bases outside the gene matches. Looked up from germline, CDR1 is MNHEY and CDR2 is SVGEGT. DNA for the CDR3: TGTGCCAGCAGTTACCTTGACAGGGGGCGAACCGGGGAGCTGTTTTTT. It translates to CASSYLDRGRTGELFF.

The V gene is TRBV27, the J gene TRBJ2-5; the D gene is possibly TRBD2 (5 bases). The CDR3 is made up of 13 amino acids. Germline-derived CDR1 and CDR2 are MNHEY and SMNVEV (reference sequence). V lost 5 bases to trimming and J lost 4 bases, with 11 bases between them. CDR3 bases: TGTGCCAGCAGTCGCCGGGCGGGAGAGACCCAGTACTTC. This codes for CASSRRAGETQYF.

CDR3 sequence: CASRIDRGTGGGYTF. The CDR3 region has the DNA TGTGCCAGCAGAATCGACAGGGGGACTGGCGGGGGCTACACCTTC. V is TRBV28 and J is TRBJ1-2, with 9 bases fitting TRBD1. Unmatched junction bases numbered 13, after V lost 6 bases and J lost 8 bases. Germline V gives CDR1 MDHEN, CDR2 SYDVKM. The CDR3 consists of 15 residues.

The table lists this clone with a count of one. This sequence joins TRBV7-9 and TRBJ1-3; no definite D call. CDR1 SEHNR and CDR2 FQNEAQ come from the germline V gene (reference sequence). The CDR3 runs to 12 residues. The CDR3 region has the DNA TGTGCTGGGCAGTTATCTGGAAACACCATATATTTT. Translating gives CAGQLSGNTIYF.

V usage is TRBV18 and J usage is TRBJ1-5, with D possibly matching TRBD1 (6 bases). The germline gives CDR1 KGHSH, CDR2 LQKENI. There are 14 residues in the CDR3. The V end was cut by 6 bases, the J end by 2 bases, with 11 bases between. This CDR3 is CASSSEGGNQPQHF. The DNA of the CDR3 is TGTGCCAGCTCGTCCGAGGGGGGCAATCAGCCCCAGCATTTT.

The chain employs TRBV7-3 and TRBJ2-3; 14 bases line up with TRBD2. CDR1 and CDR2 from the germline V gene are SGHTA and FQGTGA. The CDR3 length is 19 residues. V lost 5 bases to trimming and J lost 6 bases; unmatched junction nucleotides: 16. DNA for the CDR3: TGTGCCAGCAGCCCCACTCCCACTGGACTAGCGGGGGGCAGGGATACGCAGTATTTT. Its protein is CASSPTPTGLAGGRDTQYF.

The gene calls are TRBV7-2 and TRBJ1-6; D gene ambiguous. The V and J ends lost 5 bases and 0 bases respectively, with 17 bases between them. This CDR3 has 18 residues. CDR1 is SGHTA, CDR2 FQGNSA, per germline. CDR3 DNA: TGTGCCAGCAGCGCCGGGAGCTCTAGGAGCTCCTATAATTCACCCCTCCACTTT. Protein sequence: CASSAGSSRSSYNSPLHF.

V and J are TRBV4-2 and TRBJ2-3, with 10 bases identical to TRBD2. The CDR3 has 17 amino acids. Germline loops: CDR1 LGHNA, CDR2 YNFKEQ. With V trimmed by 0 bases and J by 3 bases, 6 bases remained unmatched. The CDR3 is CASSQDGAGGGTDTQYF. DNA of the CDR3: TGTGCCAGCAGCCAAGATGGAGCGGGAGGGGGAACAGATACGCAGTATTTT.

The rearrangement links TRBV9 to TRBJ1-6; D not certain. Between the trimmed V and J ends, which lost 6 bases and 8 bases, there was a span of 12 bases. The CDR3 is made up of 13 amino acids. The germline V gene has CDR1 SGDLS and CDR2 YYNGEE. CDR3 coding DNA: TGTGCCAGCACCACGGCCGTGGATTCACCCCTCCACTTT. Encoded protein: CASTTAVDSPLHF. The entire variable domain, with the rest obtained from reference TRBV9 and TRBJ1-6, is as follows: DSGVTQTPKHLITATGQRVTLRCSPRSGDLSVYWYQQSLDQGLQFLIQYYNGEERAKGNILERFSAQQFPDLHSELNLSSLELGDSALYFCASTTAVDSPLHFGNGTRLTVT.

The chain joins TRBV7-2 to TRBJ2-7, with no clear D. The CDR3 is 16 amino acids. Germline values: CDR1 SGHTA, CDR2 FQGNSA. Trimming shortened V by 3 bases and J by 0 bases, and 15 bases separated the two germline ends. Here the CDR3 DNA reads TGTGCCAGCAGCTTTCAAGCCGGGTACAGCTCCTACGAGCAGTACTTC. Protein sequence: CASSFQAGYSSYEQYF. Drawing the rest from reference TRBV7-2 and TRBJ2-7, the complete variable domain is GAGVSQSPSNKVTEKGKDVELRCDPISGHTALYWYRQSLGQGLEFLIYFQGNSAPDKSGLPSDRFSAERTGGSVSTLTIQRTQQEDSAVYLCASSFQAGYSSYEQYFGPGTRLTVT.

The chain recombines TRBV19 with TRBJ1-2; 9 bases match TRBD1. Per the germline V gene, CDR1 is LNHDA and CDR2 is SQIVND (reference sequence). J was trimmed by 6 bases and V by 7 bases; bases with no gene match: 6. The length of the CDR3 is 13 residues. DNA for the CDR3: TGTGCCAGTAAGGACAGGGGACTTCATGGCTACACCTTC. This gives the protein CASKDRGLHGYTF.

V usage is TRBV7-8 and J usage is TRBJ1-3, with D perhaps matching TRBD1 (5 bases). Trimming left V 1 base short and J 8 bases short, with 9 bases between. The CDR3 runs 13 residues. Per the germline V gene, CDR1 is SGHVS and CDR2 is FQNEAQ. The CDR3 sequence: CASSLVGGDTIYF. The CDR3 nucleotides are TGTGCCAGCAGCTTAGTTGGGGGGGACACCATATATTTT. The full variable domain, rest sourced from reference TRBV7-8 and TRBJ1-3, is GAGVSQSPRYKVAKRGQDVALRCDPISGHVSLFWYQQALGQGPEFLTYFQNEAQLDKSGLPSDRFFAERPEGSVSTLKIQRTQQEDSAVYLCASSLVGGDTIYFGEGSWLTVV.

This clone was detected only a few times. V gene TRBV28 combines with J gene TRBJ1-5, with D possibly TRBD1 on 5 matching bases. The CDR3 length is 17 residues. Looked up from germline, CDR1 is MDHEN and CDR2 is SYDVKM. V was pared by 7 bases and J by 0 bases, with 19 bases between. CDR3 nucleotide sequence: TGTGCCAGCACCGCGGGGACGGCCGGATATAGCAATCAGCCCCAGCATTTT. Translated: CASTAGTAGYSNQPQHF.

The genes are TRBV7-8 and TRBJ2-7; D gene ambiguous. Germline CDR1 is SGHVS and CDR2 is FQNEAQ. The ends were cut back, 5 bases at V and 4 bases at J, with 9 bases in the middle. This CDR3 comprises 12 residues. As DNA, the CDR3 is TGTGCCAGCAGCCTACTCCTGTACGAGCAGTACTTC. The encoded protein is CASSLLLYEQYF. The full variable domain, completed using reference TRBV7-8 and TRBJ2-7, is GAGVSQSPRYKVAKRGQDVALRCDPISGHVSLFWYQQALGQGPEFLTYFQNEAQLDKSGLPSDRFFAERPEGSVSTLKIQRTQQEDSAVYLCASSLLLYEQYFGPGTRLTVT.